The clone carrying this T cell receptor beta chain has at least ten counts. MiXCR, run by TCRdb on the RACE reads, gives a single entry per CDR3 protein. The sample lists about 51,000 distinct CDR3 sequences, approximately 9.8% seen once, with around 14% in the top ten. V dropped 4 bases and J dropped 4; count of bases not matched to a gene: 2. Germline V gene data show CDR1 as LGHNA and CDR2 as YNFKEQ. The CDR3 length is 16 residues. Regarding time point: pre-sensitization, week 0. The treatment here: therapeutic diphenylcyclopropenone sensitization with weekly scalp DPC. Ahead of each patch test application, blood was drawn. Non-pregnant alopecia patients aged 18 to 70, suitable for DPC therapy. It was unfractionated whole blood from which total RNA was extracted. The data were obtained in a study of human T cells and chemical hapten exposure.

This receptor was taken from a woman aged 40 to 50 with alopecia areata. Some clones in this sample may be carry-over from other donors' samples. The chain recombines TRBV4-2 with TRBJ2-3; 16 positions agree with TRBD2. The starting material was whole blood, obtained in connection with sensitization to the hapten diphenylcyclopropenone (DPC). In DNA form, the CDR3 reads TGTGCCAGCAGCCGCGGGACTAGCGGGGGGGCAGATACGCAGTATTTT. It yields the protein CASSRGTSGGADTQYF.